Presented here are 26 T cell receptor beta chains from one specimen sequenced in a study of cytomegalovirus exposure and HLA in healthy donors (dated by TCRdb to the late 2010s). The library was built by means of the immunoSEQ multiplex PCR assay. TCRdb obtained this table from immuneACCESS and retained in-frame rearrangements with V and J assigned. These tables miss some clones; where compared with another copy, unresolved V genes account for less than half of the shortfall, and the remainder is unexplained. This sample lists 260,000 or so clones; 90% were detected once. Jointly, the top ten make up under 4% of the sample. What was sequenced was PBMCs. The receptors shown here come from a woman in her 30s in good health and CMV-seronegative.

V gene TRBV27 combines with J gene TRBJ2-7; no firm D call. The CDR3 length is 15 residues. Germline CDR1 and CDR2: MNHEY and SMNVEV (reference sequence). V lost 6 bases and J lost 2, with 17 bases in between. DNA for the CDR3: TGTGCCAGCAGCCCTATTGCCGGAAGACCCTACGAGCAGTACTTC. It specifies CASSPIAGRPYEQYF.

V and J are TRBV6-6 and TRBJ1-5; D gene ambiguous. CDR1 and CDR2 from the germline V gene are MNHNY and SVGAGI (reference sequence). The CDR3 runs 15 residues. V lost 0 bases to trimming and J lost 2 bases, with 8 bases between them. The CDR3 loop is CASSYSNSGNQPQHF. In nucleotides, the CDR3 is TGTGCCAGCAGTTACTCGAACAGCGGCAATCAGCCCCAGCATTTT.

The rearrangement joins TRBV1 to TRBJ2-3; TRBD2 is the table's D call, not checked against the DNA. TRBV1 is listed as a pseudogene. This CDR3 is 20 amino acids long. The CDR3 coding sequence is TGCACCAGCAGCCGCCTGCGACTAGCGGGAGTTCTGTCGTTCACAGATACGCAGTATTTT. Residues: CTSSRLRLAGVLSFTDTQYF.

The CDR3 loop is CASSPSGSIDEQYF. CDR3 coding DNA: TGTGCCAGCAGCCCCTCAGGGAGTATCGACGAGCAGTACTTC. The chain links TRBV9 to TRBJ2-7; TRBD1 or TRBD2 may be the D gene (5 bases each). V gave up 4 bases and J gave up 5 bases, with 16 bases separating them. CDR3 length: 14 residues. Germline loops: CDR1 SGDLS, CDR2 YYNGEE.

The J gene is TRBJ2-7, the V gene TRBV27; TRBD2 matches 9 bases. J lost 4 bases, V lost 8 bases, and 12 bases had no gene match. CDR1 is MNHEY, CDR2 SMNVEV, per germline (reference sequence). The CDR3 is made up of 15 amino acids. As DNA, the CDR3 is TGTGCCAGCCGCGGGGGGGGGCCCAGGCCTTACGAGCAGTACTTC. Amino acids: CASRGGGPRPYEQYF.

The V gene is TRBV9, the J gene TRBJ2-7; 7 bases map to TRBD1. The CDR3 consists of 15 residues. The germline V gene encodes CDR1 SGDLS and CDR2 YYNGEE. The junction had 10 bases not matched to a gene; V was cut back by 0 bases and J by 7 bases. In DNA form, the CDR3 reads TGTGCCAGCAGCGTAGAAGGGACAGCCGTTGGGGAGCAGTACTTC. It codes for CASSVEGTAVGEQYF.

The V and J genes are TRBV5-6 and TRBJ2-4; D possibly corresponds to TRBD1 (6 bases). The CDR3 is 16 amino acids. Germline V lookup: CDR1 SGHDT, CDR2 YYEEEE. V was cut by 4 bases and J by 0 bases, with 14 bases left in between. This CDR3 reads CASSPLGRGAKNIQYF. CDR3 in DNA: TGTGCCAGCAGCCCCCTCGGCAGGGGAGCCAAAAACATTCAGTACTTC.

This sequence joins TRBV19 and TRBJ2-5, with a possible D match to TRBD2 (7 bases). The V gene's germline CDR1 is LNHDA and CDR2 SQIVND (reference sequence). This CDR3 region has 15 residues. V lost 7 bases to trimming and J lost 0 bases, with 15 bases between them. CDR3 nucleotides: TGTGCCAGTACCCAAGGGGGGGCGCACCAAGAGACCCAGTACTTC. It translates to CASTQGGAHQETQYF.

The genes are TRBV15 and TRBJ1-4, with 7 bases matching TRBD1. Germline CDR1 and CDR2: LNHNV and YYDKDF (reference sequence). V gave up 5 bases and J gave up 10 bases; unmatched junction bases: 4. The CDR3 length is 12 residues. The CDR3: CATSLTGIKLFF. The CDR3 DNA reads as TGTGCCACCAGCTTGACAGGGATAAAACTGTTTTTT.

As DNA, the CDR3 is TGCAGCGTTGAGGGGCCCTTCTATGGCTACACCTTC. This gives the protein CSVEGPFYGYTF. The rearrangement joins TRBV29-1 to TRBJ1-2; possibly TRBD1 for D (5 bases). The V and J ends lost 3 bases and 4 bases respectively, with 9 bases between them. The CDR3 is made up of 12 amino acids. Germline V CDR1 and CDR2: SQVTM, ANQGSEA.

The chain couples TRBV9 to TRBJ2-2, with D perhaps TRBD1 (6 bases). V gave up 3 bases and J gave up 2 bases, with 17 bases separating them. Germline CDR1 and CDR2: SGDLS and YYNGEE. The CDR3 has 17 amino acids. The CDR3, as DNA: TGTGCCAGCAGCGAACCAAAACAGGGAATTAACACCGGGGAGCTGTTTTTT. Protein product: CASSEPKQGINTGELFF.

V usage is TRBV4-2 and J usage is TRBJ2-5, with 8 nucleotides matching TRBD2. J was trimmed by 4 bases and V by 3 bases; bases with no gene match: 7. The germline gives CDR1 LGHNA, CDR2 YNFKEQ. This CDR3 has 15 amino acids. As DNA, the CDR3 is TGTGCCAGCAGCCAGGAACTAGCGGTGAGAGAGACCCAGTACTTC. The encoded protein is CASSQELAVRETQYF.

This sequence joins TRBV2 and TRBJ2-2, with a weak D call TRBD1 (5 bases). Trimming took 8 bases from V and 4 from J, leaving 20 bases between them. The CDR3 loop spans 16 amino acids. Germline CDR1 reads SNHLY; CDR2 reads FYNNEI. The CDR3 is CASFRNRPKGTGELFF. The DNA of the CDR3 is TGTGCCAGCTTTCGGAACAGGCCTAAGGGCACCGGGGAGCTGTTTTTT.

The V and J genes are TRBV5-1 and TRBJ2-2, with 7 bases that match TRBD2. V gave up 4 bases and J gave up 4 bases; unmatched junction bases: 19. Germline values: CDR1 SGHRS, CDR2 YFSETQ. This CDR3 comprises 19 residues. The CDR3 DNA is TGCGCCAGCAGCCAGGGCCTGAGGGCGGGAGCATTGGGCACCGGGGAGCTGTTTTTT. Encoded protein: CASSQGLRAGALGTGELFF.

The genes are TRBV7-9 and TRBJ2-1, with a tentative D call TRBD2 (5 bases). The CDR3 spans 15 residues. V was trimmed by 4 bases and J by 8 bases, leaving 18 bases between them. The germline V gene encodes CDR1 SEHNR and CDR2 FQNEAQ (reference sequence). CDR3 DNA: TGTGCCAGCAGCTCCCCGCGGGTATCGGTTTATGAGCAGTTCTTC. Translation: CASSSPRVSVYEQFF.

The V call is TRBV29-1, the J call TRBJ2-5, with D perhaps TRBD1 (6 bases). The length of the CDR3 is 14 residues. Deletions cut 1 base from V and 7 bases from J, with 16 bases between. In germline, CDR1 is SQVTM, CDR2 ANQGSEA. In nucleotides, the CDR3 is TGCAGCGTTGAAGGGAGGACAGTCCCAATGACCCAGTACTTC. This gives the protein CSVEGRTVPMTQYF.

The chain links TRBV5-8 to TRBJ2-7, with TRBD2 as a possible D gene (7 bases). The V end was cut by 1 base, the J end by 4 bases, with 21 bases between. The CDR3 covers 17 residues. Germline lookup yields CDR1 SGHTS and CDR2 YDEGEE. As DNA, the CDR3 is TGTGCCAGCAGCTTGTTGGTTCGGGGGGCCAAGTCATACGAGCAGTACTTC. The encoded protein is CASSLLVRGAKSYEQYF.

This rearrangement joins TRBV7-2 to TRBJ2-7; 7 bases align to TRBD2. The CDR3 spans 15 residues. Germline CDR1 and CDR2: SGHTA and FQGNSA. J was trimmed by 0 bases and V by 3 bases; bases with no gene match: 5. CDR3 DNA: TGTGCCAGCAGCTTTTCTAGCGGTAGCTCCTACGAGCAGTACTTC. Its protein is CASSFSSGSSYEQYF.

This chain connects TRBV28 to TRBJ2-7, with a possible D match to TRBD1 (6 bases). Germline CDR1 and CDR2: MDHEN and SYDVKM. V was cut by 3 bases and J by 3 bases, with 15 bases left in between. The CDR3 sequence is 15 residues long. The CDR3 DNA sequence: TGTGCCAGCAGTTTCGTCGGGACAATAGGCTACGAGCAGTACTTC. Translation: CASSFVGTIGYEQYF.

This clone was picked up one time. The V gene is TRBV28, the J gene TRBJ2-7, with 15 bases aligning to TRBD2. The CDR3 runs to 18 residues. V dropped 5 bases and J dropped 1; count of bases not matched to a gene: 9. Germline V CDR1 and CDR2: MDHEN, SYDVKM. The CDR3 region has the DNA TGTGCCAGCAGTCCAAGGACTAGCGGGAGGGAGAGGTCCTACGAGCAGTACTTC. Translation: CASSPRTSGRERSYEQYF.

CDR3 bases: TGTGCCAGCAGTGATATGGGCACTGAAGCTTTCTTT. This translates into CASSDMGTEAFF. This sequence joins TRBV6-1 and TRBJ1-1; no clear D gene. The CDR3 extends over 12 amino acids. V dropped 3 bases and J dropped 4 bases, with 6 bases sitting between them. Germline CDR1 is MNHNS and CDR2 is SASEGT.

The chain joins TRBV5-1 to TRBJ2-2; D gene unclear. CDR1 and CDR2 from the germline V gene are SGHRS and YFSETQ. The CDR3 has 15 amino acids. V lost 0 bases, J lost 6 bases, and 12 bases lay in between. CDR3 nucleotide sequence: TGCGCCAGCAGCTTGGAGGTAATCGGTTCCGGGGAGCTGTTTTTT. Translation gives CASSLEVIGSGELFF.

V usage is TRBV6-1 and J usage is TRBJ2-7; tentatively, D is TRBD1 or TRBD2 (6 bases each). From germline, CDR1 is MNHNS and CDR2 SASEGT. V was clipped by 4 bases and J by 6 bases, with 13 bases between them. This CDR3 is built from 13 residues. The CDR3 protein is CASSVYREAEQYF. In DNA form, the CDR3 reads TGTGCCAGCAGTGTTTACAGGGAGGCCGAGCAGTACTTC.

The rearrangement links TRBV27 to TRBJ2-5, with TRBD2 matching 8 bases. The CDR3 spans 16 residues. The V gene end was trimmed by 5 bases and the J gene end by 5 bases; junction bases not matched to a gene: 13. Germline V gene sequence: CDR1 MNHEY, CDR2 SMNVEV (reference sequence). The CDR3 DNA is TGTGCCAGCAGTCTCATAGCGGGACCGCCTCACGAGACCCAGTACTTC. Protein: CASSLIAGPPHETQYF.

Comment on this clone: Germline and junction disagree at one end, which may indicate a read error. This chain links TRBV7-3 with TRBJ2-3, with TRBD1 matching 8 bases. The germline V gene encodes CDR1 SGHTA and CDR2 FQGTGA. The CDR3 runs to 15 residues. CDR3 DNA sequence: TGTGCCAGCAGCTTAAGTGGGACAGGCACAAATACGCAGTATTTT. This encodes CASSLSGTGTNTQYF.

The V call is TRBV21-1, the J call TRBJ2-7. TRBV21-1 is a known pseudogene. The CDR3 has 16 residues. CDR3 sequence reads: CASIFLQKGSIYEQYF. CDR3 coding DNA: TGTGCCAGCATCTTCCTCCAAAAGGGGAGCATCTACGAGCAGTACTTC.